This record covers a single T cell receptor beta chain. The data stem from a study of T cell changes during pregnancy in multiple sclerosis. The germline gives CDR1 SGHDT, CDR2 YYEEEE. V lost 3 bases and J 4 bases, leaving 22 bases between the germline ends. The CDR3 is 17 amino acids. The assay was immunoSEQ multiplex PCR, and TCRdb's table has in-frame clones only and misses some. The sample records tens of thousands of clones, around 90% being singletons. The source is a female donor with multiple sclerosis, enrolled in a pregnancy study. The genes are TRBV5-6 and TRBJ1-1; TRBD1 is a possible D gene (6 bases). Sequencing was performed on CD8+ T cells from peripheral blood mononuclear cells, taken after pregnancy. CDR3 sequence (DNA): TGTGCCAGCAGCTGGCGGTGGGGGCAGAGAGGGGCCACTGAAGCTTTCTTT. It translates to CASSWRWGQRGATEAFF.